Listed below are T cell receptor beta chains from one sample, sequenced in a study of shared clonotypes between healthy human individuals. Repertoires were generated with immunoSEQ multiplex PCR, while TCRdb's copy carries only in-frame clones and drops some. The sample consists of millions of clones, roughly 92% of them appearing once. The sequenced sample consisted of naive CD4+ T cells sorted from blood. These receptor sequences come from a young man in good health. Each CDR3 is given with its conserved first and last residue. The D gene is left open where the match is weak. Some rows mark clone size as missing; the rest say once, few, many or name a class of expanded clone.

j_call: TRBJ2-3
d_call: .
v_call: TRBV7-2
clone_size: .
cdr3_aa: CASSSQGSTDTQYF
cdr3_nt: TGTGCCAGCAGCTCTCAGGGAAGCACAGATACGCAGTATTTT

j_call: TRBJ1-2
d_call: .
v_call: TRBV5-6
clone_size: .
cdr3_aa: CASSWDGNYGYTF
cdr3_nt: TGTGCCAGCAGCTGGGACGGAAACTATGGCTACACCTTC

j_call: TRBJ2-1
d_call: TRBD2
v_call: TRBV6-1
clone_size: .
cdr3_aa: CASSVLIVRAGGRNEQFF
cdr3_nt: TGTGCCAGCAGTGTCTTAATCGTCCGGGCGGGAGGACGTAATGAGCAGTTCTTC

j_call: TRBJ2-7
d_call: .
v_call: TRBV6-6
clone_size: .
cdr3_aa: CASSYGWVNEQYF
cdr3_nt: TGTGCCAGCAGTTACGGGTGGGTCAACGAGCAGTACTTC

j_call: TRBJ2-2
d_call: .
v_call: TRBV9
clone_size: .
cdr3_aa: CASSVDPQGTGELFF
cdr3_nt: TGTGCCAGCAGCGTAGACCCTCAGGGCACCGGGGAGCTGTTTTTT

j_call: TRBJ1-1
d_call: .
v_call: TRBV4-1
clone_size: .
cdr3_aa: CASSQNREKAFF
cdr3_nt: TGCGCCAGCAGCCAAAACAGGGAAAAGGCTTTCTTT

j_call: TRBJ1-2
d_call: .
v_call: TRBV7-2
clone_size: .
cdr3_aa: CASNLPPPYGYTF
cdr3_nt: TGTGCCAGCAACCTTCCACCCCCCTATGGCTACACCTTC

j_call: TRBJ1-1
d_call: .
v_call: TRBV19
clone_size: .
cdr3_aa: CASSWGAVNTEAFF
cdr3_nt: TGTGCCAGTAGTTGGGGGGCGGTGAACACTGAAGCTTTCTTT

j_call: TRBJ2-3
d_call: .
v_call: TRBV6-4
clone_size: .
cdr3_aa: CASSEAGGVTDTQYF
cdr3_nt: TGTGCCAGCAGTGAGGCCGGGGGTGTGACAGATACGCAGTATTTT

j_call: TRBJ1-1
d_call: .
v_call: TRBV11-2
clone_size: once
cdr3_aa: CASSAGGAREATEAFF
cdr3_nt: TGTGCCAGCAGCGCGGGCGGGGCAAGGGAGGCCACTGAAGCTTTCTTT

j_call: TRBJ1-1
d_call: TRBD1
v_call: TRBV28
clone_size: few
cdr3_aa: CASSFSQGDGAFF
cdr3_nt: TGTGCCAGCAGTTTCAGCCAGGGGGACGGAGCTTTCTTT

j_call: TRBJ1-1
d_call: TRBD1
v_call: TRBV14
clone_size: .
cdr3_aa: CASSQVDREDTEAFF
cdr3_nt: TGTGCCAGCAGCCAAGTGGACAGGGAGGACACTGAAGCTTTCTTT

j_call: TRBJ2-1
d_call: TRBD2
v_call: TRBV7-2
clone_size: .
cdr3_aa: CASSLLGAGGQNEQFF
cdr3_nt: TGTGCCAGCAGCTTACTTGGGGCGGGAGGCCAGAATGAGCAGTTCTTC

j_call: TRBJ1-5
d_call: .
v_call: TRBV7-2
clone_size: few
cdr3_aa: CASSSEQGRPQHF
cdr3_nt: TGTGCCAGCAGCTCTGAACAGGGACGGCCCCAGCATTTT

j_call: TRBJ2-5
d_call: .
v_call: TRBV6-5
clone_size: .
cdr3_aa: CASSTLRDTQETQYF
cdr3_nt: TGTGCCAGCAGTACCCTCCGGGACACCCAAGAGACCCAGTACTTC

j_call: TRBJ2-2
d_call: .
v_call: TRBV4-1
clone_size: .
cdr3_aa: CASSQEGGSGTANTGELFF
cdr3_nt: TGCGCCAGCAGCCAAGAGGGAGGTTCCGGGACAGCGAACACCGGGGAGCTGTTTTTT

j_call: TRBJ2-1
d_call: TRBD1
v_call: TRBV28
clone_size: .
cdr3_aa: CASWTGGYNEQFF
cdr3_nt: TGTGCCTCTTGGACAGGGGGCTACAATGAGCAGTTCTTC

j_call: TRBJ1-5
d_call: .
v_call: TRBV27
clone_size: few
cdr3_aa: CARKRGQPQHF
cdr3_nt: TGTGCCAGAAAAAGGGGTCAGCCCCAGCATTTT

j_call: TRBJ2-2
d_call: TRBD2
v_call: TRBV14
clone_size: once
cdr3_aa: CASSQESGRHTGELFF
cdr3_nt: TGTGCCAGCAGCCAAGAAAGCGGGAGACATACCGGGGAGCTGTTTTTT

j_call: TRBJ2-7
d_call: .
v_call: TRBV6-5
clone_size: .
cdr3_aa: CASSYSTYEQYF
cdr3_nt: TGTGCCAGCAGTTACTCCACCTACGAGCAGTACTTC

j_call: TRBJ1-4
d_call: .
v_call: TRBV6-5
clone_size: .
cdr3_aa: CASSYGGQTNEKLFF
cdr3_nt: TGTGCCAGCAGTTACGGAGGACAGACTAATGAAAAACTGTTTTTT

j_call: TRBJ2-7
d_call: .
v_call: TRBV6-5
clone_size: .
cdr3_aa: CASSYTWAEQYF
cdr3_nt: TGTGCCAGCAGTTACACCTGGGCCGAGCAGTACTTC

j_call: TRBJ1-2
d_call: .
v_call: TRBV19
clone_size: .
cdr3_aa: CASSNRGAEAYGYTF
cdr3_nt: TGTGCCAGTAGTAATAGAGGGGCAGAAGCCTATGGCTACACCTTC

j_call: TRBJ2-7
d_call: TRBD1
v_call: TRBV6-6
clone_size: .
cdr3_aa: CASRQVGTGGEQYF
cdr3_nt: TGTGCCAGCAGACAAGTCGGGACAGGAGGCGAGCAGTACTTC

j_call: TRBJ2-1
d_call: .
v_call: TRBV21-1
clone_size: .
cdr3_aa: CASSDSGLAGGPGSNEQFF
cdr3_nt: TGTGCCAGCAGCGATTCGGGACTAGCGGGAGGGCCTGGGAGTAATGAGCAGTTCTTC

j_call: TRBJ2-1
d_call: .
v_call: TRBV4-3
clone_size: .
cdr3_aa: CASSLGPALEQFF
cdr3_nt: TGCGCCAGCAGCCTAGGACCCGCACTTGAGCAGTTCTTC

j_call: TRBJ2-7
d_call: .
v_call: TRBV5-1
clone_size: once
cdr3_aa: CASSLGQRNYEQYF
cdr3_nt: TGCGCCAGCAGCTTGGGTCAGCGAAACTACGAGCAGTACTTC

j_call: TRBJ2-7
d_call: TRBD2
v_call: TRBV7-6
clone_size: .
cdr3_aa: CASSLRRELEQYF
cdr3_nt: TGTGCCAGCAGCTTGCGGCGGGAGTTGGAGCAGTACTTC

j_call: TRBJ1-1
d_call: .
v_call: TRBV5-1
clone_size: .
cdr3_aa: CASSLETEGRWNTEAFF
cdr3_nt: TGCGCCAGCAGCTTGGAGACAGAGGGACGGTGGAACACTGAAGCTTTCTTT

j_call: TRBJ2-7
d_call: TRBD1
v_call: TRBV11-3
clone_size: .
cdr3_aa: CASSPTGVYEQYF
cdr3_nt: TGTGCCAGCAGCCCAACAGGGGTCTACGAGCAGTACTTC

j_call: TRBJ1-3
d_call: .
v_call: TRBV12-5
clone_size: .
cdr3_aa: CASGLGQSSGNTIYF
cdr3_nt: TGTGCTAGTGGTTTGGGGCAGTCCTCTGGAAACACCATATATTTT

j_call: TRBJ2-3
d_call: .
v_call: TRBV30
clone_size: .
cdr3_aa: CAWSVRKDDTQYF
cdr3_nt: TGTGCCTGGAGTGTACGTAAGGATGATACGCAGTATTTT

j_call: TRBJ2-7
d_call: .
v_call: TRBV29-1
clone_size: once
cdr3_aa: CSVEDRAGIPYEQYF
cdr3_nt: TGCAGCGTTGAAGATCGGGCAGGGATCCCCTACGAGCAGTACTTC

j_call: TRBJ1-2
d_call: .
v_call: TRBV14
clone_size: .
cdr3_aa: CASSQDMGGYTF
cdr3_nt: TGTGCCAGCAGCCAAGATATGGGTGGCTACACCTTC

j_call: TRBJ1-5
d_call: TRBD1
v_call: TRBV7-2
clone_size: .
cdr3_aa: CASSLRTGGIGGNQPQHF
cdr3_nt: TGTGCCAGCAGCTTAAGGACAGGGGGCATTGGCGGCAATCAGCCCCAGCATTTT

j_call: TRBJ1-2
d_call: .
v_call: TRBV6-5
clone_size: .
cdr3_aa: CASSLPGNYGYTF
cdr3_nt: TGTGCCAGCAGTCTTCCGGGGAACTATGGCTACACCTTC

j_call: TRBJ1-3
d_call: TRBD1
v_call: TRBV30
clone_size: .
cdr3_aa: CARTDRSSGNTIYF
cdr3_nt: TGTGCCCGAACGGACAGGAGCTCTGGAAACACCATATATTTT

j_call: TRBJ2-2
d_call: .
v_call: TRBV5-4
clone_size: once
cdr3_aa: CASSWGGPTSTGELFF
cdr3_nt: TGTGCCAGCAGCTGGGGGGGGCCTACAAGCACCGGGGAGCTGTTTTTT

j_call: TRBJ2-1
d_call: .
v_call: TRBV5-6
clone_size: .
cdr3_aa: CASSYHKGHEQFF
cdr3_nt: TGTGCCAGCAGCTACCATAAGGGCCATGAGCAGTTCTTC

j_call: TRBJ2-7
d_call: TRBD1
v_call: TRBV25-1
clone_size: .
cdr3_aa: CASRRGQVGSYEQYF
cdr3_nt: TGTGCCAGCCGCCGGGGACAGGTCGGGTCCTACGAGCAGTACTTC

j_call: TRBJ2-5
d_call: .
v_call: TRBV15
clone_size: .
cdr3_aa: CATSRDSEETQYF
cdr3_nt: TGTGCCACCAGCAGGGACTCGGAAGAGACCCAGTACTTC

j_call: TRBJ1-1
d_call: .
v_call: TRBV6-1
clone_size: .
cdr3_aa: CASSQWGGSEAFF
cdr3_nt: TGTGCCAGCAGTCAATGGGGGGGGAGTGAAGCTTTCTTT

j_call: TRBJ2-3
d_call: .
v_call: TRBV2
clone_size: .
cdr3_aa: CASSPDLTDTQYF
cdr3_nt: TGTGCCAGCAGCCCGGACCTCACAGATACGCAGTATTTT

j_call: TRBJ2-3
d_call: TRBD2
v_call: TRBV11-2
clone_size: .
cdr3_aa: CASSHIRLAATDTQYF
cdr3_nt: TGTGCCAGCAGCCATATCAGACTAGCGGCCACAGATACGCAGTATTTT

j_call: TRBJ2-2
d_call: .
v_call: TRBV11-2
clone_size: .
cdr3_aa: CASSPPGKENTGELFF
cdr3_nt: TGTGCCAGCAGCCCCCCGGGGAAGGAGAACACCGGGGAGCTGTTTTTT

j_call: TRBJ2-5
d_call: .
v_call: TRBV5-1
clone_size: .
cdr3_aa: CASSLEAGKTQYF
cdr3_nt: TGCGCCAGCAGCTTGGAGGCAGGGAAGACCCAGTACTTC